This T cell receptor (beta chain) was identified in a study of siplizumab effects on memory and regulatory T cells. Concerning this clone itself: Its cognate antigen is unknown.

Findings and limits, study-wide: Naive T cells looked more diverse than memory cells, and they looked like major contributors to the alloresponse. Confirmation was lacking for the suppressive function of proliferating Tregs derived from siplizumab cultures.

This CDR3 comprises 14 residues. The germline V gene has CDR1 LGHNA and CDR2 YNFKEQ. The V and J ends lost 4 bases and 5 bases respectively, with 14 bases between them. The table came from immunoSEQ multiplex PCR; TCRdb's copy has only in-frame clones and leaves some out. The sample includes tens of thousands of clones, about 96% of them seen just once. The source is a human donor in good health. The sample taken for sequencing was naive CD8+ T cells sorted from blood. The rearrangement links TRBV4-2 to TRBJ1-2; D is possibly TRBD1 (5 bases). The CDR3 DNA is TGTGCCAGCAGCCCCGGAGTAGGGGCTTATGGCTACACCTTC. It encodes CASSPGVGAYGYTF.